A selection of T cell receptor beta chains follows, all from one sample in a study of shared clonotypes between healthy human individuals. Generated by immunoSEQ multiplex PCR, the TCRdb table keeps only in-frame clones and is missing some. This sample has more than 600,000 clones; 92% occur once, and the top ten carry approximately 24%. The material sequenced was naive CD8+ T cells sorted from blood. The receptor set was obtained from a man aged 30-40 years in good health. Both conserved end residues are trimmed from each CDR3.

>TRBV11-2|TRBJ2-7
ATNGVRESYEQY
>TRBV5-4|TRBJ2-2
ASSLSGRRTGELF
>TRBV19|TRBJ2-7
ASSPDSYEQY
>TRBV7-2|TRBJ2-3
ASSLGSLASTDTQY
>TRBV4-1|TRBJ2-7
ASSHRTGAYEQY
>TRBV25-1|TRBJ1-3
ASSEPVGGNTIY
>TRBV27|TRBJ1-5
ASSFSRQRQPQH
>TRBV27|TRBJ2-7
ASSFGTGVEQY
>TRBV28|TRBJ1-5
AVARRGSSNQPQH
>TRBV4-3|TRBJ2-7
ASSQETSDSYEQY
>TRBV25-1|TRBJ2-2
ASSDQGTGELF
>TRBV11-2|TRBJ1-2
ASSGTGPLWGYT
>TRBV30|TRBJ2-1
AWSGFSGANNEQF
>TRBV4-1|TRBJ2-5
ASSQEVEGPSYQETQY
>TRBV19|TRBJ1-1
ASSAGDVEAF
>TRBV27|TRBJ1-5
ASSAMGPGNQPQH
>TRBV27|TRBJ2-7
ASSRAGTDDGSYEQY
>TRBV27|TRBJ1-2
ASSSSRDVANYGYT
>TRBV6-5|TRBJ1-1
ASSYLPTDQNTEAF
>TRBV7-9|TRBJ2-7
ASSLRGGGYEQY
>TRBV29-1|TRBJ1-1
SVFSMLGAF
>TRBV5-1|TRBJ2-7
ASSLGSAVSSYEQY
>TRBV7-9|TRBJ2-2
ASSPSGTGAGELF
>TRBV4-3|TRBJ2-3
ASSQDASLSTDTQY
>TRBV28|TRBJ1-5
VSGGLQYNQPQH
>TRBV6-1|TRBJ2-7
ASSEARTYEQY
>TRBV20-1|TRBJ2-7
SARQTYEQY
>TRBV29-1|TRBJ1-1
SSGQGGPLNTEAF
>TRBV5-1|TRBJ2-2
ASSADREGTGELF
>TRBV20-1|TRBJ2-7
SARDEGEQY
>TRBV27|TRBJ2-1
ASSLYPGLAGGLRNEQF
>TRBV28|TRBJ1-5
ASSHDSNQPQH
>TRBV9|TRBJ2-7
ASVYRLLRT
>TRBV4-3|TRBJ2-2
ATGGRATGELF